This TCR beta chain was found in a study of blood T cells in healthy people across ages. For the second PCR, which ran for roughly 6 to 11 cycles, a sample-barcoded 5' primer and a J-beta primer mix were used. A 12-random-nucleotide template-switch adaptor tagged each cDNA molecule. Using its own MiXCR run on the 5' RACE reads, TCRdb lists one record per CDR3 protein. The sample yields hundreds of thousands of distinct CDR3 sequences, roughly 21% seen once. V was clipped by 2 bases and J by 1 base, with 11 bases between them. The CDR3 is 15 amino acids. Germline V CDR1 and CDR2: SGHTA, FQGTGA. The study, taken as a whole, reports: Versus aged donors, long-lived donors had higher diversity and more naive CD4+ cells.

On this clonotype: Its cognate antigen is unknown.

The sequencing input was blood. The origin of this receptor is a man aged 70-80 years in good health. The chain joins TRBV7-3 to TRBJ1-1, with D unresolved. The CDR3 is CASSLSRNGNTEAFF. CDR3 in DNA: TGTGCCAGCAGCTTATCCCGGAATGGGAACACTGAAGCTTTCTTT.